Given below is one T cell receptor beta chain in context. The source of the sample is a study of control samples from healthy donors and cancer patients. The V segment lost 4 bases and the J segment 2 bases; nucleotides outside the gene matches: 3. Germline V lookup: CDR1 SGHRS, CDR2 YFSETQ. CDR3 length equals 14 residues. Generated by immunoSEQ multiplex PCR, the TCRdb table keeps only in-frame clones and is missing some. The sample includes 5,600 or so clones, approximately 85% seen only once; the top ten take around 7.5%. V is TRBV5-1 and J is TRBJ2-3, with TRBD2 matching over 8 bases. The sequencing sample was made of formalin-fixed, paraffin-embedded tissue. This clonotype was sampled from a female donor with lung cancer. The chain's CDR3 is CASSQGLVTDTQYF. The CDR3 DNA sequence: TGCGCCAGCAGCCAGGGACTAGTCACAGATACGCAGTATTTT.